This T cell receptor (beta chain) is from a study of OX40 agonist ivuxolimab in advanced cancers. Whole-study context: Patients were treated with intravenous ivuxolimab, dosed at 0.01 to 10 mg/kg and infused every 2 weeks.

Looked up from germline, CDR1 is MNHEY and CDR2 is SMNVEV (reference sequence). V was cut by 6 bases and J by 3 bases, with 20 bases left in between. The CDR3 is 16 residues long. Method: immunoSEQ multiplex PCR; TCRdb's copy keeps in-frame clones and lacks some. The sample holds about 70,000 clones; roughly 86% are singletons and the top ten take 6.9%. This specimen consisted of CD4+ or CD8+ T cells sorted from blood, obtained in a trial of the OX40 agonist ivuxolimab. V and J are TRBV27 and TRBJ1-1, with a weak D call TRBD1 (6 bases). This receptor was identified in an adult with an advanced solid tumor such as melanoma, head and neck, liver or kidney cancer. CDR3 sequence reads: CASSLGQLGVHTEAFF. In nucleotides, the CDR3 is TGTGCCAGCAGCCTAGGACAGCTCGGGGTGCACACTGAAGCTTTCTTT.